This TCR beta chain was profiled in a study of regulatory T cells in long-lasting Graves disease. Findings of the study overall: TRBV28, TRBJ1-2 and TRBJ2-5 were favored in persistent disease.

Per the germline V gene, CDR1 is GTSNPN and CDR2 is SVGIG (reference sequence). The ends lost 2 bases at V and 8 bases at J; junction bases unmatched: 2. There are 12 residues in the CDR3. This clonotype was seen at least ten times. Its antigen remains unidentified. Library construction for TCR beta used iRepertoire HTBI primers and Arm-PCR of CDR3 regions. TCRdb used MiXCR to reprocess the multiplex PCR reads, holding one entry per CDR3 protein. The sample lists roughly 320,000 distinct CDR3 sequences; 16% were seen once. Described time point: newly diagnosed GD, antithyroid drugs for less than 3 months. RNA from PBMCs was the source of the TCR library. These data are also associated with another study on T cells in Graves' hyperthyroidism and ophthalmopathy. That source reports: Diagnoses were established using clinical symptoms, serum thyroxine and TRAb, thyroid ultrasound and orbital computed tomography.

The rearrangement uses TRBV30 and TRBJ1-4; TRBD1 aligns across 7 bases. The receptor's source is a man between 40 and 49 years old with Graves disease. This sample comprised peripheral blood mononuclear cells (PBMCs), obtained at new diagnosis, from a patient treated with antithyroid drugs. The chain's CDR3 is CAWSMTGEKLFF. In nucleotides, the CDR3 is TGTGCCTGGAGTATGACAGGGGAAAAACTGTTTTTT.